This TCR beta chain stems from a study of T cell repertoires in cytomegalovirus infection. On this clonotype itself: As yet, its antigen is unknown.

With 3 bases removed from V and 7 bases from J, the gap between germline ends came to 12 bases. Germline V gives CDR1 SQVTM, CDR2 ANQGSEA. The CDR3 is 12 amino acids. TCRdb called the reads again in MiXCR, with one record for every CDR3 protein. The sample yields around 120,000 distinct CDR3 sequences, about 24% seen once. Sequencing was performed on PBMCs, sequenced either directly or after in vitro stimulation (not recorded which). The sequence was obtained from a human donor in good health (CMV status not recorded). Some clones in this sample may be carry-over from other donors' samples. The gene calls are TRBV29-1 and TRBJ1-2; D perhaps matches TRBD1 (6 bases). The DNA of the CDR3 is TGCAGCGTTGATCGGTGGGGGCCTGGCTACACCTTC. This gives the protein CSVDRWGPGYTF.